This TCR beta chain appears in the sequencing data of a study of T cells after yellow fever vaccination. Across the whole study: Fractions of limited cellularity were prepared by means of SMART-Seq v4 Ultra Low Input. Overall study results and limits: Clones from primary vaccination mostly reappeared after the booster (96% CD4, less than 90% CD8). Peaking on day 5 versus 15, the secondary response was faster but weaker. The CD4 and CD8 compartments had a small share of their clonotypes in common.

Each CDR3 protein gets one entry after TCRdb re-called the 5' RACE reads with MiXCR. The sample lists about 580,000 distinct CDR3 sequences, less than 20% occurring once. The CDR3 runs to 14 residues. Germline V gene data show CDR1 as SGHTA and CDR2 as FQGNSA. V was shortened by 0 bases and J by 2 bases, with 6 bases between the two germline ends. Of note for this clonotype: Its target is not known.

Sequencing used PBMCs, obtained around 5 days after the first yellow fever vaccination. The chain links TRBV7-2 to TRBJ2-3; the D is unclear. This clonotype was sampled from a man younger than 35 who received the YFV17D yellow fever vaccine. CDR3 region: CASSLARVTDTQYF. The DNA of the CDR3 is TGTGCCAGCAGCTTAGCCAGAGTCACAGATACGCAGTATTTT.